This is a list of T cell receptor beta chains from one sample in a study of shared clonotypes between healthy human individuals. The repertoire was sequenced with immunoSEQ multiplex PCR; TCRdb's copy has only in-frame clones and lacks some. The data hold 2 million to 2.5 million clones, with around 95% observed a single time. The source material was naive CD4+ T cells sorted from blood. The receptors originated from a man younger than 30 in good health. Both conserved end residues are part of each CDR3. The D gene is left open where the match is weak. The listing skips clone size in some rows; elsewhere it reads once, few, many or a size class.

>-|-|TRBV27|TRBJ2-3|17
TGTGCCAGCAGGAAGACTAGTCGGGGACCTAGCACAGATACGCAGTATTTT
CASRKTSRGPSTDTQYF
>-|TRBD2|TRBV5-1|TRBJ2-3|14
TGCGCCAGCAGCTTGGGACTAGCGGGCGATACGCAGTATTTT
CASSLGLAGDTQYF
>-|-|TRBV6-4|TRBJ2-1|14
TGTGCCAGCAGTTGGCAGGCCCTAGGCAATGAGCAGTTCTTC
CASSWQALGNEQFF
>-|-|TRBV9|TRBJ2-6|16
TGTGCCAGCAGCGTAGCCGGGTCCTCTGGGGCCAACGTCCTGACTTTC
CASSVAGSSGANVLTF
>-|TRBD2|TRBV6-5|TRBJ2-7|15
TGTGCCAGCCAGAGGTTTCGGGAGGGGACCTACGAGCAGTACTTC
CASQRFREGTYEQYF
>-|TRBD1|TRBV6-5|TRBJ1-2|15
TGTGCCACAGCCAAGACCGGGACAGGGCGGTATGGCTACACCTTC
CATAKTGTGRYGYTF
>-|-|TRBV19|TRBJ1-4|14
TGTGCCAGTAGTAGGTCTGCAACTAATGAAAAACTGTTTTTT
CASSRSATNEKLFF
>-|-|TRBV30|TRBJ1-1|14
TGTGCCTGGAGTGTGGGAGGGGGATACACTGAAGCTTTCTTT
CAWSVGGGYTEAFF
>once|-|TRBV27|TRBJ1-2|14
TGTGCCAGCAGTTCAACAGCAAGTGGAGATGGCTACACCTTC
CASSSTASGDGYTF
>-|TRBD1|TRBV10-3|TRBJ1-1|12
TGTGCCTCGACAGGGACTAACACTGAAGCTTTCTTT
CASTGTNTEAFF
>-|-|TRBV5-1|TRBJ1-6|14
TGCGCCAGCACCGTAGGAGGGCTGAACTCACCCCTCCACTTT
CASTVGGLNSPLHF
>-|TRBD2|TRBV6-5|TRBJ2-1|15
TGTGCCAGCAGCCACCTAGCGGGAGGAGGAAATGAGCAGTTCTTC
CASSHLAGGGNEQFF
>-|TRBD1|TRBV2|TRBJ1-4|15
TGTGCCAGCAGTGACTCCGGGACAGGGCGTGAAAAACTGTTTTTT
CASSDSGTGREKLFF
>-|TRBD1|TRBV5-1|TRBJ2-7|16
TGCGCCAGCAGCTTGGCTGGTTGGGGACAGACCTACGAGCAGTACTTC
CASSLAGWGQTYEQYF
>-|-|TRBV6-5|TRBJ1-5|15
TGTGCCAGCAGTTCTGACTCCAGGGGTTATCAGCCCCAGCATTTT
CASSSDSRGYQPQHF
>-|TRBD2|TRBV7-9|TRBJ2-1|15
TGTGCCAGCAGCCAAATTAGCGGGGGTTACAATGAGCAGTTCTTC
CASSQISGGYNEQFF
>-|-|TRBV6-1|TRBJ1-5|14
TGTGCCAGCGGAGGGGGGAGAGCGAATCAGCCCCAGCATTTT
CASGGGRANQPQHF
>once|-|TRBV6-1|TRBJ1-1|12
TGTGCCAGCAGTGGCGGGAACACTGAAGCTTTCTTT
CASSGGNTEAFF
>-|-|TRBV7-9|TRBJ2-2|16
TGTGCCAGCAGCTTAGTGAGAGGGGTGAACACCGGGGAGCTGTTTTTT
CASSLVRGVNTGELFF
>-|TRBD2|TRBV7-9|TRBJ2-3|18
TGTGCCAGCAGCCGGGGACTAGCGGGGGGCCAGAGCACAGATACGCAGTATTTT
CASSRGLAGGQSTDTQYF
>-|-|TRBV7-2|TRBJ2-2|12
TGTGCCAGCAGCTATAACACCGGGGAGCTGTTTTTT
CASSYNTGELFF
>-|-|TRBV2|TRBJ2-7|15
TGTGCCAGCAGATTAGCGGAACCAAGCTCCTACGAGCAGTACTTC
CASRLAEPSSYEQYF
>-|-|TRBV6-4|TRBJ1-5|15
TGTGCCAGCAGTGAGCGGGAAAAATACAATCAGCCCCAGCATTTT
CASSEREKYNQPQHF
>once|TRBD1|TRBV7-9|TRBJ2-2|16
TGTGCCAGCAGCCAGGGACAGGGCATGAACACCGGGGAGCTGTTTTTT
CASSQGQGMNTGELFF
>-|-|TRBV28|TRBJ1-2|13
TGTGCCAGCAGAGAGACAGGATCTCGTGGCTACACCTTC
CASRETGSRGYTF
>-|-|TRBV19|TRBJ1-4|12
TGTGCCAGTAGTGGGAAGGTTGGAAAACTGTTTTTT
CASSGKVGKLFF
>few|-|TRBV9|TRBJ1-2|14
TGTGCCAGCAGCGTAGAGGGCCTACGGAGGGGCTACACCTTC
CASSVEGLRRGYTF
>-|TRBD1|TRBV5-4|TRBJ1-3|15
TGTGCCAGCAGCGTTAGGACAGGATCTGGAAACACCATATATTTT
CASSVRTGSGNTIYF
>-|-|TRBV9|TRBJ1-1|18
TGTGCCAGCAGCGTAGGGGGCGGGGCGGGTCCTATGAACACTGAAGCTTTCTTT
CASSVGGGAGPMNTEAFF
>-|-|TRBV5-1|TRBJ1-4|16
TGCGCCAGCAGCCGGGACGCTACCTCAACTAATGAAAAACTGTTTTTT
CASSRDATSTNEKLFF
>-|TRBD1|TRBV5-1|TRBJ2-3|16
TGCGCCAGCAGTTTGGAGGGGACAGGGGGCCCAGATACGCAGTATTTT
CASSLEGTGGPDTQYF
>-|-|TRBV12-5|TRBJ1-5|16
TGTGCTAGTGCCGACGGAGGGGCAGGCGGTTCTCAGCCCCAGCATTTT
CASADGGAGGSQPQHF
>-|-|TRBV6-1|TRBJ2-7|11
TGTGCCAGCGGGGAACTCTACGAGCAGTACTTC
CASGELYEQYF
>-|-|TRBV4-2|TRBJ2-7|14
TGTGCCAGCAGCCAAGAAGGCAGGGTCTACGAGCAGTACTTC
CASSQEGRVYEQYF
>-|TRBD1|TRBV7-9|TRBJ2-7|15
TGTGCCAGCAGCCCACAGGGGACAAGCCTCTACGAGCAGTACTTC
CASSPQGTSLYEQYF
>-|-|TRBV6-5|TRBJ2-1|14
TGTGCCAGCAGTTACCGGGGCGGACACAATGAGCAGTTCTTC
CASSYRGGHNEQFF
>-|TRBD1|TRBV5-8|TRBJ2-1|15
TGTGCCAGCAGCCTACTAGGACAGGAAACCAATGAGCAGTTCTTC
CASSLLGQETNEQFF
>-|-|TRBV6-1|TRBJ2-6|15
TGTGCCAGCAGCCTCCTCGCATCCGGGGCCAACGTCCTGACTTTC
CASSLLASGANVLTF
>-|-|TRBV19|TRBJ1-5|13
TGTGCCAGTACCCAACAGTCAACTCAGCCCCAGCATTTT
CASTQQSTQPQHF
>-|TRBD1|TRBV18|TRBJ2-7|13
TGTGCCAGCTCGCCGACAGGGGACCCTGAACCTTACTTC
CASSPTGDPEPYF
>-|-|TRBV2|TRBJ1-1|11
TGTGCCAGCAGTGTCCTGGCTGAAGCTTTCTTT
CASSVLAEAFF
>-|TRBD2|TRBV4-1|TRBJ2-1|16
TGCGCCAGCAGCCAAGGAGGCGGGGGGCTCGTGGGTGAGCAGTTCTTC
CASSQGGGGLVGEQFF
>-|TRBD2|TRBV5-4|TRBJ2-1|15
TGTGCCAGCAGCGAGACTAGCGGGGTAAACAATGAGCAGTTCTTC
CASSETSGVNNEQFF
>-|-|TRBV28|TRBJ1-4|14
TGTGCCAGCAGCGACGGTACAACTAATGAAAAACTGTTTTTT
CASSDGTTNEKLFF
>-|TRBD1|TRBV7-8|TRBJ1-4|16
TGTGCCAGCAGCTTAGCGGGAGACAGGGTAAATGAAAAACTGTTTTTT
CASSLAGDRVNEKLFF
>once|-|TRBV29-1|TRBJ2-7|15
TGCAGCGTGGCTTTCAGGGGGGGAGTATATGGCGAGCAGTACTTC
CSVAFRGGVYGEQYF
>few|TRBD1|TRBV7-8|TRBJ1-6|15
TGTGCCAGCAGCTCCCGGACAGGGGAAAATTCACCCCTCCACTTT
CASSSRTGENSPLHF
>-|-|TRBV7-9|TRBJ1-2|13
TGTGCCAGCAGGAGGGGGAATGAGGGCGGCTACACCTTC
CASRRGNEGGYTF
>-|-|TRBV6-1|TRBJ1-5|15
TGTGCCAGCAGTGACCAGGGTAAAAGCAATCAGCCCCAGCATTTT
CASSDQGKSNQPQHF
>-|-|TRBV28|TRBJ1-2|12
TGTGCCAGCCGAGGCCTACCGGGAGGCTACACCTTC
CASRGLPGGYTF
>-|-|TRBV15|TRBJ1-5|15
TGTGCCACCAGCAGAGATGAAGGGGGATATCAGCCCCAGCATTTT
CATSRDEGGYQPQHF
>-|-|TRBV7-9|TRBJ2-1|11
TGTGCCAGCAGCTTATTTGGTGAGCAGTTCTTC
CASSLFGEQFF
>-|-|TRBV18|TRBJ1-6|14
TGTGCCAGCTCACGGCTACAGGGAGATTCACCCCTCCACTTT
CASSRLQGDSPLHF
>-|TRBD2|TRBV28|TRBJ2-3|15
TGTGCCAGCAGTTCCCCTAGCGGGATATCAGATACGCAGTATTTT
CASSSPSGISDTQYF
>-|TRBD1|TRBV6-5|TRBJ1-6|14
TGTGCCAGCAGTCGGACAGGGCCTAATTCACCCCTCCACTTT
CASSRTGPNSPLHF
>-|-|TRBV7-2|TRBJ2-4|12
TGTGCCAGCAGCTTAGTTGACAGAATTCAGTACTTC
CASSLVDRIQYF